This T cell receptor (beta chain) is from a study of blood T cell repertoires in COVID-19. Study details: Collection of acute and convalescent COVID-19 samples took place in the United States, Italy and Spain. PBMCs, B-cell-depleted T cells, or T cells provided the cDNA or gDNA that made up the material.

Trimming took off 3 bases at V and 2 bases at J, with 10 bases between the two ends. Germline V gene sequence: CDR1 MGHDK, CDR2 SYGVNS. CDR3 length: 14 amino acids. In the source study's methods: Estimation of nucleated cell counts was performed using reference gene primer amplification. Clones were sequenced by immunoSEQ multiplex PCR, and TCRdb holds only the in-frame ones, with some missing. The DNA was the basis for D and trimming; V, J and clone size are from that table. Among about 26,000 clones listed, approximately 66% were seen once. The J gene is TRBJ1-2, the V gene TRBV25-1; perhaps TRBD1 as D (6 bases). The source material was peripheral blood. This receptor was taken from a man aged 55-75 years with active or convalescent COVID-19. The CDR3 region has the DNA TGTGCCAGCAGTGAGGCAGGGGAAAACTATGGCTACACCTTC. It is translated as CASSEAGENYGYTF.